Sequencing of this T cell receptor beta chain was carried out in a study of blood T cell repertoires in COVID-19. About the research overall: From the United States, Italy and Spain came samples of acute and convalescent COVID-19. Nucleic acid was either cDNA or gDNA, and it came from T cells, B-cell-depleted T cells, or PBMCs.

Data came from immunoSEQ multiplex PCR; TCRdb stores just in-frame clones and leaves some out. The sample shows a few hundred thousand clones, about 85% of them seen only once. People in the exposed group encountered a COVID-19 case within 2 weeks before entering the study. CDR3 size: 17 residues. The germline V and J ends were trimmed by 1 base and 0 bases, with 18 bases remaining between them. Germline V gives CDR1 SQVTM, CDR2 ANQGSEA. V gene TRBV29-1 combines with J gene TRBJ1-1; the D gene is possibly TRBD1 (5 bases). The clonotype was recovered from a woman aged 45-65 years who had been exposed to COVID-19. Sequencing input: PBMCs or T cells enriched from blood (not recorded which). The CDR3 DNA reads TGCAGCGTTGAAGCACCACTCCCGACGGGGGTGAACACTGAAGCTTTCTTT. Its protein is CSVEAPLPTGVNTEAFF.